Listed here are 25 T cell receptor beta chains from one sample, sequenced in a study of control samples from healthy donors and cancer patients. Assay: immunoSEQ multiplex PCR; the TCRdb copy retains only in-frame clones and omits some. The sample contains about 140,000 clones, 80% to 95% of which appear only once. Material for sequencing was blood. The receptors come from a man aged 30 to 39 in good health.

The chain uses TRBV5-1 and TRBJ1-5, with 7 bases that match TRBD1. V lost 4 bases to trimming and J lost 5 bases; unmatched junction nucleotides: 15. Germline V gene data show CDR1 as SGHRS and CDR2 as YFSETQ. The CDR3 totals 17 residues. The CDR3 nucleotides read TGCGCCAGCAGCCCTACGTTAAGACAGGGCCTAGATCAGCCCCAGCATTTT. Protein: CASSPTLRQGLDQPQHF. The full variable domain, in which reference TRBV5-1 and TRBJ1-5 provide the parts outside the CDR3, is KAGVTQTPRYLIKTRGQQVTLSCSPISGHRSVSWYQQTPGQGLQFLFEYFSETQRNKGNFPGRFSGRQFSNSRSEMNVSTLELGDSALYLCASSPTLRQGLDQPQHFGDGTRLSIL.

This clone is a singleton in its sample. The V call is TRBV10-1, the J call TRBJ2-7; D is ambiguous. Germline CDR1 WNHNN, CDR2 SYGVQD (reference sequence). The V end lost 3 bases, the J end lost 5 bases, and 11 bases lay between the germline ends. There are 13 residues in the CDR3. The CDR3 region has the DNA TGCGCCAGCAGTGATCGTTCGACGGACGAGCAGTACTTC. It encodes CASSDRSTDEQYF.

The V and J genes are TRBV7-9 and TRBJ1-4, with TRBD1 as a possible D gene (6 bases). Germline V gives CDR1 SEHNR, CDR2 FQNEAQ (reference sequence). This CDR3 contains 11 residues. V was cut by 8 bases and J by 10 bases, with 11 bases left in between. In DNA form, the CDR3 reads TGTGCCAGCTCAAGGGGGGCAAAACTGTTTTTT. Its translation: CASSRGAKLFF.

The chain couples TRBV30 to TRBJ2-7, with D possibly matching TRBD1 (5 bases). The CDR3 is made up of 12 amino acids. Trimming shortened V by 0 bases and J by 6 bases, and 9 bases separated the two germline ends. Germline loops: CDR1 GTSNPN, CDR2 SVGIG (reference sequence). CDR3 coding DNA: TGTGCCTGGAGTGTACAGGTATCCGAGCAGTACTTC. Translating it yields CAWSVQVSEQYF.

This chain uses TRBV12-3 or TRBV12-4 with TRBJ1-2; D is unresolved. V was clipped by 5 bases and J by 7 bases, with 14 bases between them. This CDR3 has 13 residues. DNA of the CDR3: TGTGCCAGCAGTGATAGTAGTGGTGGTGGCTACACCTTC. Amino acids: CASSDSSGGGYTF.

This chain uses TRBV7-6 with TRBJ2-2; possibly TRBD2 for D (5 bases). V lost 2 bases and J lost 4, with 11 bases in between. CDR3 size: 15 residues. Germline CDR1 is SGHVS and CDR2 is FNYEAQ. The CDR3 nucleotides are TGTGCCAGCAGCTTAAAAACGAGGGCCACCGGGGAGCTGTTTTTT. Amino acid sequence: CASSLKTRATGELFF.

The CDR3 here is CASSLLSVGGTEAFF. For the CDR3, the DNA is TGTGCCAGCAGTTTATTGTCAGTCGGCGGTACTGAAGCTTTCTTT. The V gene is TRBV28, the J gene TRBJ1-1; no definite D call. Germline V CDR1 and CDR2: MDHEN, SYDVKM. V was cut by 1 base and J by 5 bases, with 14 bases left in between. The CDR3 consists of 15 residues.

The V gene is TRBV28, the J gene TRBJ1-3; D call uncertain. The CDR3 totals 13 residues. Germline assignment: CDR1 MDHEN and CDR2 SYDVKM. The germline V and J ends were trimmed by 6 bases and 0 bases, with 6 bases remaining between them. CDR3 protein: CASRLSSGNTIYF. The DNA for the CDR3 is TGTGCCAGCAGACTCAGCTCTGGAAACACCATATATTTT.

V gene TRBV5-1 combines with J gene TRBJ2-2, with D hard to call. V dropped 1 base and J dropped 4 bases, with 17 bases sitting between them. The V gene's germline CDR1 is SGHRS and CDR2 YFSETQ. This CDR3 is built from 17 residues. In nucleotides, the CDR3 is TGCGCCAGCAGCTTGTTTTCCGGGTCGCGGTTCACCGGGGAGCTGTTTTTT. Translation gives CASSLFSGSRFTGELFF.

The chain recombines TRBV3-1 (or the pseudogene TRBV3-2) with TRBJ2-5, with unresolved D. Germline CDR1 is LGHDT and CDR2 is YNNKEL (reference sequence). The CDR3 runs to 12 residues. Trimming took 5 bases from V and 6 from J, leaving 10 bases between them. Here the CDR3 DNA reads TGTGCCAGCAGCTCCAGCGAAAAGACCCAGTACTTC. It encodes CASSSSEKTQYF.

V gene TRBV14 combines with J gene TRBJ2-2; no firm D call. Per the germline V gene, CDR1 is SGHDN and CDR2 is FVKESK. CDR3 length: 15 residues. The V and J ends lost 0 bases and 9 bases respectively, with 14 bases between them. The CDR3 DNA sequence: TGTGCCAGCAGCCAAGATAGTATTCCGACCCGGGAGCTGTTTTTT. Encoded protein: CASSQDSIPTRELFF.

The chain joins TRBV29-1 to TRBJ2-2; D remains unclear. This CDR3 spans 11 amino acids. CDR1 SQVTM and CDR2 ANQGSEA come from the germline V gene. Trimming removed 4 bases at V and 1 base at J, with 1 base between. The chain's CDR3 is CSVGNTGELFF. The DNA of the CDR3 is TGCAGCGTTGGGAACACCGGGGAGCTGTTTTTT.

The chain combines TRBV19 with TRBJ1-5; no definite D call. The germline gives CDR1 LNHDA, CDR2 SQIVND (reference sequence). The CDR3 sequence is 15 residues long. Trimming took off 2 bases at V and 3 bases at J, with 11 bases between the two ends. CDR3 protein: CASSISTGNNQPQHF. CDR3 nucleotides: TGTGCCAGTAGTATATCCACGGGAAACAATCAGCCCCAGCATTTT.

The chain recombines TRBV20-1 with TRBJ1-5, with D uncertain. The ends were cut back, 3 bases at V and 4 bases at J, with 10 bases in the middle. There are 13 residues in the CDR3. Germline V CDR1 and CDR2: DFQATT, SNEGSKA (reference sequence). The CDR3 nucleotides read TGCAGTGCTAGTCGGCAGGATAATCAGCCCCAGCATTTT. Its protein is CSASRQDNQPQHF.

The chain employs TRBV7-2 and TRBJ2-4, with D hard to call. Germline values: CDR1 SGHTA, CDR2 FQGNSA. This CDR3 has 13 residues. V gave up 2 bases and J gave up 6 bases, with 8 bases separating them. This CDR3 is CASSLSPGNIQYF. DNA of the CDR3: TGTGCCAGCAGCTTAAGTCCGGGAAACATTCAGTACTTC. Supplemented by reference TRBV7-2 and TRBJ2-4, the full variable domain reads GAGVSQSPSNKVTEKGKDVELRCDPISGHTALYWYRQSLGQGLEFLIYFQGNSAPDKSGLPSDRFSAERTGGSVSTLTIQRTQQEDSAVYLCASSLSPGNIQYFGAGTRLSVL.

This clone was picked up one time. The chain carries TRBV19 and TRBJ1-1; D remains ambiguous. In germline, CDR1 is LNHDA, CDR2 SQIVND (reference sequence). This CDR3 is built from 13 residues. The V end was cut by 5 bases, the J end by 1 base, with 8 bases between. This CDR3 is CASSSIGNTEAFF. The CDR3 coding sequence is TGTGCCAGTAGTTCCATCGGGAACACTGAAGCTTTCTTT. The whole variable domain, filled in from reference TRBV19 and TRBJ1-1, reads DGGITQSPKYLFRKEGQNVTLSCEQNLNHDAMYWYRQDPGQGLRLIYYSQIVNDFQKGDIAEGYSVSREKKESFPLTVTSAQKNPTAFYLCASSSIGNTEAFFGQGTRLTVV.

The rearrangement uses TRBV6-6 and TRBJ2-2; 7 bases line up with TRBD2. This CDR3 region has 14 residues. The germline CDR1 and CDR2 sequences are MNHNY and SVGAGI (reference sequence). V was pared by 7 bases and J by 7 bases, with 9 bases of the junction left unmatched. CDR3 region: CASKQTSWVGELFF. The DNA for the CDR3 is TGTGCCAGCAAACAGACTAGCTGGGTCGGGGAGCTGTTTTTT.

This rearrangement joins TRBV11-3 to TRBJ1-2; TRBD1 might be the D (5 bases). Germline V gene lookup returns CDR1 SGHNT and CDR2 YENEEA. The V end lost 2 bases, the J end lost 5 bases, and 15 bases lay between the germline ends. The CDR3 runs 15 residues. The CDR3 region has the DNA TGTGCCAGCAGCTTAAAGAGAGGGGAGGAGTATGGCTACACCTTC. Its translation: CASSLKRGEEYGYTF.

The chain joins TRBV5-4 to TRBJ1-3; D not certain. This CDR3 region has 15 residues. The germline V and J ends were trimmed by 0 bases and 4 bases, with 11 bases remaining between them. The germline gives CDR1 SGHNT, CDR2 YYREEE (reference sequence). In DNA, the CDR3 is TGTGCCAGCAGCTTGGAATATGGGAGAGGAAACACCATATATTTT. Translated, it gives CASSLEYGRGNTIYF.

The CDR3 here is CASSIMGGIGMNTEAFF. The DNA of the CDR3 is TGTGCCAGTAGTATAATGGGGGGGATCGGGATGAACACTGAAGCTTTCTTT. This sequence joins TRBV19 and TRBJ1-1; D may be TRBD1 (5 bases). Germline lookup yields CDR1 LNHDA and CDR2 SQIVND (reference sequence). The CDR3 totals 17 residues. The V and J ends lost 2 bases and 0 bases respectively, with 16 bases between them.

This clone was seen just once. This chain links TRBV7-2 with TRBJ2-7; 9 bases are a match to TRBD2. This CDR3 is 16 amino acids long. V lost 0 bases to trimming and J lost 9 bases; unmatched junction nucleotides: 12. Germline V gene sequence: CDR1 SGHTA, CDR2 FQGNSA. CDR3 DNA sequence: TGTGCCAGCAGCTTAGCTCCCGGGGGTAGCGGGAGTTTGCAGTACTTC. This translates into CASSLAPGGSGSLQYF.

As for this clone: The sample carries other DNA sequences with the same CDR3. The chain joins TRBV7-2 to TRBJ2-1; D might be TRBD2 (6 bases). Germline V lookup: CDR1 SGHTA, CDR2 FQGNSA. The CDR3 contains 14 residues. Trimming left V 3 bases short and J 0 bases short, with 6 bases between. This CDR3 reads CASSFSGSYNEQFF. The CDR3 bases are TGTGCCAGCAGCTTTAGCGGCTCCTACAATGAGCAGTTCTTC.

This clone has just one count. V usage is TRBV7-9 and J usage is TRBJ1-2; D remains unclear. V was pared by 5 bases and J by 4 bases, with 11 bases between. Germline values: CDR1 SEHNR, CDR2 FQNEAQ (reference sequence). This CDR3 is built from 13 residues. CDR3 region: CASSLGGSYGYTF. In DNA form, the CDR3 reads TGTGCCAGCAGCCTGGGAGGGTCCTATGGCTACACCTTC. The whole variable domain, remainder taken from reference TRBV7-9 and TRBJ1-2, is DTGVSQNPRHKITKRGQNVTFRCDPISEHNRLYWYRQTLGQGPEFLTYFQNEAQLEKSRLLSDRFSAERPKGSFSTLEIQRTEQGDSAMYLCASSLGGSYGYTFGSGTRLTVV.

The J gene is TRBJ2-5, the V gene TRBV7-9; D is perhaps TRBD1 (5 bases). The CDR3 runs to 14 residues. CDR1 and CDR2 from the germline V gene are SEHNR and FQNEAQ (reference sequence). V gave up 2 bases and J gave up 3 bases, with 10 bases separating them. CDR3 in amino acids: CASSLFPREETQYF. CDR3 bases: TGTGCCAGCAGCTTATTTCCCAGGGAAGAGACCCAGTACTTC. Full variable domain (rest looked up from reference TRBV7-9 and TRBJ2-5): DTGVSQNPRHKITKRGQNVTFRCDPISEHNRLYWYRQTLGQGPEFLTYFQNEAQLEKSRLLSDRFSAERPKGSFSTLEIQRTEQGDSAMYLCASSLFPREETQYFGPGTRLLVL.

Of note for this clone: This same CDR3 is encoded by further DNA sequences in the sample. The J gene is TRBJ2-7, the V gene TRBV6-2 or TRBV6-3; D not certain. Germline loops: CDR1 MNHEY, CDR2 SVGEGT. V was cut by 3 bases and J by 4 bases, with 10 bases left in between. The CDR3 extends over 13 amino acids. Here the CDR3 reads CASSYENQYEQYF. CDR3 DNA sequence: TGTGCCAGCAGTTATGAAAACCAATACGAGCAGTACTTC.